What follows describes a single T cell receptor (beta chain). This clonotype occurred a few times. No antigen is known for it. Per-nucleotide qualities are absent, and no much larger clonotype sits a single base away. This entry belongs to a study of T-cell memory formation after mild COVID-19 (dated by TCRdb to about 2021). Broadly, across the study: Most TCR sequence clusters were specific to one of the two donors. In a couple of donors, T-cell clones that expanded and contracted after mild COVID-19 were tracked by sequencing TCRalpha and TCRbeta repertoires over time. The cohort comprised two young, previously healthy adult volunteers, one female and one male. Study-level results and caveats: The second-wave clones that peaked on day 37 were not confirmed to be SARS-CoV-2 specific. Clones that contracted from day 15 to 85 showed balanced CD4/CD8 phenotypes, whereas a second wave of clones that expanded from day 15 to 37 leaned towards CD4+. Some responding clones were found in pre-infection memory, which suggests that pre-existing cross-reactive memory T cells took part in the SARS-CoV-2 response. The study included only two mild cases, and larger cohorts that include severe cases with pre-infection samples were judged to be necessary. Contracting CD4+ clones appeared mostly in the CM and EM memory subsets, whereas CD8+ clones were enriched in EMRA.

Ficoll-Paque density gradient centrifugation was the method used to isolate PBMCs. For CDR1 and CDR2, the germline V gene lists MNHEY and SVGEGT. Taken from cysteine to phenylalanine, the CDR3 has 16 residues. The read is trimmed to its CDR3 DNA, 48 bases read in frame from base 1. The trim is 4 bases for V and 7 bases for J, with a gap of 22 bases between the germline ends. The instrument was an Illumina NovaSeq 6000. cDNA libraries for TCRalpha and TCRbeta were prepared by 5'RACE using constant-segment primers, with sample barcodes and unique molecular identifiers added. Trizol reagent was used to extract RNA from every sample. Library amplification was performed in two PCR steps, and a second sample barcode and Illumina TruSeq adapters were introduced in the second step. Sequencing of the libraries was done on an Illumina NovaSeq, producing 2 x 150 bp paired-end reads. The published analysis was carried out like this. With migec v1.2.7, reads were demultiplexed and then collapsed into UMI-guided consensus sequences. With mixcr v2.1.11, UMI consensuses were aligned to TRA and TRB V and J templates and assembled into clonotypes. A clonotype was counted as expanded or contracted only when both edgeR and NoisET called the clonotype significant, with the noise models trained on biological replicates. For edgeR calls, a false discovery rate-adjusted p below 0.01 and a log2 fold-change threshold of 1 were applied. As an exploratory analysis of dynamics, max-normalized trajectories of the 1000 most abundant clonotypes were examined with PCA combined with hierarchical clustering. Each responding clone was given a CD4 or CD8 phenotype based on the CD4+ and CD8+ repertoires, which had been sequenced separately. The public reads were run again by TCRdb, first through fastp at Q25 and then through MiXCR, and only productive beta chains were kept. Identical CDR3 protein sequences are pooled into one entry, listed with their most common genes and DNA. The V and J calls, along with clone size, are taken from TCRdb and not from the paper's own processing. The sample table lists about 250,000 distinct CDR3 sequences, over 15% of them with a count of one. Less than 2.5% of the sample is held by the ten biggest clonotypes.

The chain was built from TRBV6-2 or TRBV6-3 and TRBJ2-5, with TRBD2 perhaps the D gene, on 5 matching bases. The specimen was PBMCs or a T cell subset sorted from them (not recorded which). The TCR was taken from an adult woman who had mild COVID-19 (a few samples of this study predate the infection). The sample titles of this study are shuffled in the database, so cell type and time point are left out; the donor was told from shared clones. The CDR3 region reads CASSFPGLGLSPTQYF. The sequenced DNA is TGTGCCAGCAGTTTCCCCGGACTTGGCCTTAGTCCGACCCAGTACTTC.